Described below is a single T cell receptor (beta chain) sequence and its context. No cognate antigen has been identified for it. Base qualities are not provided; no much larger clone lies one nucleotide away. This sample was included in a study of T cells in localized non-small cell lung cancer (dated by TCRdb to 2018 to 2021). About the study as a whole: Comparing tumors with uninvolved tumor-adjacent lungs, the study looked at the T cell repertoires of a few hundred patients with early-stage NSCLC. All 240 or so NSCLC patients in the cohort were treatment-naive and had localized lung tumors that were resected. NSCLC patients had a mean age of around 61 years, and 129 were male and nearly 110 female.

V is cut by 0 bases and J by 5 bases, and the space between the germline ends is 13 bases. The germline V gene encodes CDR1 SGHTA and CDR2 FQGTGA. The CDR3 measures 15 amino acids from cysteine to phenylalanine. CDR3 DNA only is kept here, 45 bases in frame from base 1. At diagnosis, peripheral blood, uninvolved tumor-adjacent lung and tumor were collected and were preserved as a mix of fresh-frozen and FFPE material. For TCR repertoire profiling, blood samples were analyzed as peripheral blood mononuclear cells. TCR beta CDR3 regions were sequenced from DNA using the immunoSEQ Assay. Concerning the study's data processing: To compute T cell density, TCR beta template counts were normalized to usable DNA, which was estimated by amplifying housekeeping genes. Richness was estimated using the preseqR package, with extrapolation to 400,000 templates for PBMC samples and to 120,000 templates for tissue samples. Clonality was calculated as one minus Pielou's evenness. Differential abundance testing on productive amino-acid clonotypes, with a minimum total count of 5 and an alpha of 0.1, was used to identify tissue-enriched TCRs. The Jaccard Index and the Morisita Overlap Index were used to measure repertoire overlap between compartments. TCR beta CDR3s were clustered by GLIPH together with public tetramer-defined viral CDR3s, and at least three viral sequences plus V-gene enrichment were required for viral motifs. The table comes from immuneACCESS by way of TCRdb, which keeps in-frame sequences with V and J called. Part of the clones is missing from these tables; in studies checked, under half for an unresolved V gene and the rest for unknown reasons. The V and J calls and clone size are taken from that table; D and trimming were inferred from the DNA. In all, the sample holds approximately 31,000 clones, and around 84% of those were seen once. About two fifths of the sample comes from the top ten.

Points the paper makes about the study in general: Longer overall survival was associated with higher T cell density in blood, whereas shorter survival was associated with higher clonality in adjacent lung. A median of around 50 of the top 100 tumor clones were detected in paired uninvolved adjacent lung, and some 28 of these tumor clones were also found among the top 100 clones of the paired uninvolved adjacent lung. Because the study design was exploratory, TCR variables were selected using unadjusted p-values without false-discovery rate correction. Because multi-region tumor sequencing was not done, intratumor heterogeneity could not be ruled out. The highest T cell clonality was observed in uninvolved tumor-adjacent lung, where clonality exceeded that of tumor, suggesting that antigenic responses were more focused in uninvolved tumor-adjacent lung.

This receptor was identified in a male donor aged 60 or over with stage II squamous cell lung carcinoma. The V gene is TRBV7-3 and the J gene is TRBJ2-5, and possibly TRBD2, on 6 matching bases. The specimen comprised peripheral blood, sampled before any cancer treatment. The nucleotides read TGTGCCAGCAGCTTAACGTCGGGGGTCAGGGAGACCCAGTACTTC. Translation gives CASSLTSGVRETQYF.